Reported below is one T cell receptor beta chain. This record belongs to a study of T cells expressing NK-cell markers. TCR beta cDNA was made by 5'RACE template switching with UMIs. TCRdb re-called the 5' RACE reads, yielding one record per CDR3 amino acid sequence without DNA. This table holds about 460,000 distinct CDR3 sequences. This CDR3 spans 14 amino acids. Germline V gives CDR1 LNHDA, CDR2 SQIVND (reference sequence). The chain uses TRBV19 and TRBJ2-1; TCRdb returns TRBD1, unconfirmable since there is no DNA. The TCR sequence derives from a woman aged 45 to 65 in good health. The sequenced material came from blood T cells: a sorted CD56 or NKG2C T cell subset, CD4+ or CD8+ T cells, or bulk PBMC T cells (not recorded which). CDR3 loop: CASEGSLRGNEQFF.